This T cell receptor (beta chain) was captured in a study of T-cell reconstitution after alpha-beta-depleted transplantation in children. Study-wide results and limits: T cells produced anew were the main source of T-cell counts and diversity one year after transplant. The study reportedly traced alpha-beta T cells about two months after transplant to several hundred expanded graft clones. Several patients had high TCRbeta diversity at day 60; it came from surviving recipient T cells and thymic progenitors.

At least ten counts were recorded for this clonotype. Its antigen is as yet unknown. The germline CDR1 and CDR2 sequences are SGHTA and FQGTGA. This CDR3 has 13 residues. V lost 2 bases, J lost 8 bases, and 9 bases lay in between. As it was prepared, the TCRbeta library received unique molecular identifiers. In TCRdb, the PCR reads were re-called with MiXCR into one record per CDR3 protein. Among hundreds of thousands of distinct CDR3 sequences listed, around 17% were seen once. The specimen comprised PBMCs, mostly from graft donor cells, sampled 360 days after TCRalphabeta/CD19-depleted stem cell transplant. This sequence joins TRBV7-3 and TRBJ2-2; D is unclear. This TCR was recovered from a male patient younger than 18 who had a stem cell transplant for acute lymphoblastic leukemia, so the T cells may come from the graft donor. The CDR3 DNA is TGTGCCAGCAGCTTACCCGGTAGAGGGGAGCTGTTTTTT. Its translation: CASSLPGRGELFF.